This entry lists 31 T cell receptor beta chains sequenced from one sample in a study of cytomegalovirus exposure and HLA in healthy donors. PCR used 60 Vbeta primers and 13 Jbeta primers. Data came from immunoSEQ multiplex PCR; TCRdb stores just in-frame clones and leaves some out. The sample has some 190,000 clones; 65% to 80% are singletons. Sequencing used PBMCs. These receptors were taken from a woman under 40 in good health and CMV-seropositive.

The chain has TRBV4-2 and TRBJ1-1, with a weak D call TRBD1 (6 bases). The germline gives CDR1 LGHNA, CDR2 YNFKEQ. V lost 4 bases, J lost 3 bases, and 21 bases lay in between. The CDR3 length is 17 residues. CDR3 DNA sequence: TGTGCCAGCAGCCTGGCCCTTACAGGGCGATGGGACACTGAAGCTTTCTTT. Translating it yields CASSLALTGRWDTEAFF.

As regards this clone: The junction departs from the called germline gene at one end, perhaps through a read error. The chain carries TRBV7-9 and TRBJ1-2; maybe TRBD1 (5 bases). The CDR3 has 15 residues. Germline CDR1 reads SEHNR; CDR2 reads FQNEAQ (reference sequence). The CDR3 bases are TGTTCCAGCAGCTTCGGTGGAGGGGAGGGCTATGGCTACACCTTC. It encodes CSSSFGGGEGYGYTF.

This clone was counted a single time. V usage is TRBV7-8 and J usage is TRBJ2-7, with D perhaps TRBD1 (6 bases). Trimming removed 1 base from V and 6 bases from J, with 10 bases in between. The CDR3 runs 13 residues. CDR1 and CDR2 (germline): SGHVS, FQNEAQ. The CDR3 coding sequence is TGTGCCAGCAGCTTAGGGGCAGGGGTCGAGCAGTACTTC. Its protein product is CASSLGAGVEQYF. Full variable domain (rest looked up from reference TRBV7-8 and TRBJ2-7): GAGVSQSPRYKVAKRGQDVALRCDPISGHVSLFWYQQALGQGPEFLTYFQNEAQLDKSGLPSDRFFAERPEGSVSTLKIQRTQQEDSAVYLCASSLGAGVEQYFGPGTRLTVT.

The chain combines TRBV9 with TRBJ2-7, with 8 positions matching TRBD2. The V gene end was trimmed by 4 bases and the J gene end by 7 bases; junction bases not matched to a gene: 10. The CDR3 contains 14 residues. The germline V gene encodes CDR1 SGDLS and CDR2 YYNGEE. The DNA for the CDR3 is TGTGCCAGCAGCCGAGGGGCGGGGGGTGAAGAGCAGTACTTC. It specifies CASSRGAGGEEQYF.

In nucleotides, the CDR3 is TGCAGCGTCGGGTGGGGACCCCGGGGGTATGGCTACACCTTC. This encodes CSVGWGPRGYGYTF. The J gene is TRBJ1-2, the V gene TRBV29-1; perhaps TRBD1 as D (5 bases). V lost 6 bases and J 5 bases, leaving 19 bases between the germline ends. The CDR3 contains 14 residues. Germline CDR1 reads SQVTM; CDR2 reads ANQGSEA. Complete variable domain (other parts from reference TRBV29-1 and TRBJ1-2): SAVISQKPSRDICQRGTSLTIQCQVDSQVTMMFWYRQQPGQSLTLIATANQGSEATYESGFVIDKFPISRPNLTFSTLTVSNMSPEDSSIYLCSVGWGPRGYGYTFGSGTRLTVV.

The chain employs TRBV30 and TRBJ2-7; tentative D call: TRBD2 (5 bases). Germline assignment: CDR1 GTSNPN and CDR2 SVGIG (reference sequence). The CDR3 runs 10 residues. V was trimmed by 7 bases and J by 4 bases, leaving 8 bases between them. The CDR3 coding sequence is TGTGCCTCCTCGGGGTACGAGCAGTACTTC. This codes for CASSGYEQYF.

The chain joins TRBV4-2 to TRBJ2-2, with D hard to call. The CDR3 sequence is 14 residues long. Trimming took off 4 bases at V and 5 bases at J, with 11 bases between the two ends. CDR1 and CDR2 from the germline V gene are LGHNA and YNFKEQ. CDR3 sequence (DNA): TGTGCCAGCAGCCCCCTTGGGCTTACCGGGGAGCTGTTTTTT. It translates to CASSPLGLTGELFF.

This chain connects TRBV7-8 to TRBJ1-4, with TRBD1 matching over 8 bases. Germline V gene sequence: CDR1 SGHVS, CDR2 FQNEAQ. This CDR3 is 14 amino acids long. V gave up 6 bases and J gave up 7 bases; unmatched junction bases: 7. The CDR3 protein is CASRNRGVGEKLFF. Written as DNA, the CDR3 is TGTGCCAGCAGAAACAGGGGGGTTGGTGAAAAACTGTTTTTT.

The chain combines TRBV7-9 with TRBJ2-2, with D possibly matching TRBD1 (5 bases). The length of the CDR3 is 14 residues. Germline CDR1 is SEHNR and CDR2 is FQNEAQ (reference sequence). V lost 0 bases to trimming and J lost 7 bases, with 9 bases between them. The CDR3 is CASSLAGLGGELFF. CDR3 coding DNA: TGTGCCAGCAGCTTAGCGGGGCTCGGCGGGGAGCTGTTTTTT.

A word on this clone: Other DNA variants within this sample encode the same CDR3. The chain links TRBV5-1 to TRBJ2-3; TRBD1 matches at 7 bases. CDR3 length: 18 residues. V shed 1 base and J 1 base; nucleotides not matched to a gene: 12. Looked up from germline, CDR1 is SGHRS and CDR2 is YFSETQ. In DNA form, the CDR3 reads TGCGCCAGCAGCTTGCTGCCCACACAGGGGACCCGCACAGATACGCAGTATTTT. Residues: CASSLLPTQGTRTDTQYF.

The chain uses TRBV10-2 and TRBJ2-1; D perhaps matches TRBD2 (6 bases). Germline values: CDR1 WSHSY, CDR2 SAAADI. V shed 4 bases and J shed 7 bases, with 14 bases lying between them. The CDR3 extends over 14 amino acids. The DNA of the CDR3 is TGCGCCAGCAGTGGTCGAATCCGGGGGAATGAGCAGTTCTTC. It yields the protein CASSGRIRGNEQFF.

The CDR3: CASGRGQNQPQHF. DNA for the CDR3: TGTGCCAGCGGCCGGGGACAAAATCAGCCCCAGCATTTT. The chain links TRBV6-5 to TRBJ1-5, with D possibly TRBD1 on 6 matching bases. V lost 8 bases and J 4 bases, leaving 12 bases between the germline ends. Germline CDR1 is MNHEY and CDR2 is SVGAGI. This CDR3 spans 13 amino acids.

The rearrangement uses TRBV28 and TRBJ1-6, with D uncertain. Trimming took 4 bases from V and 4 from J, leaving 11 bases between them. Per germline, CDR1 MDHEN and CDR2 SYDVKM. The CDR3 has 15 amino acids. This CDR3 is CASSSATVYNSPLHF. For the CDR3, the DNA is TGTGCCAGCAGTTCCGCTACAGTGTATAATTCACCCCTCCACTTT.

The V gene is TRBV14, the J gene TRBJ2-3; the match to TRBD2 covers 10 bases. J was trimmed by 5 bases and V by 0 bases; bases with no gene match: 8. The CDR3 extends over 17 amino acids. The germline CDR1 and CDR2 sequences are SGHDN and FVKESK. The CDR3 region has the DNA TGTGCCAGCAGCCAAGACTGGACTAGCGGTCGGGGAGATACGCAGTATTTT. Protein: CASSQDWTSGRGDTQYF.

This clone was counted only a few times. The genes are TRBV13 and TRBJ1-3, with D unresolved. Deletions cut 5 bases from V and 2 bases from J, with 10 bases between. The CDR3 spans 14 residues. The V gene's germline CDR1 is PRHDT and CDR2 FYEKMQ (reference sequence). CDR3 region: CASSQFLAGNTIYF. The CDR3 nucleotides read TGTGCCAGCAGCCAGTTCTTGGCTGGAAACACCATATATTTT.

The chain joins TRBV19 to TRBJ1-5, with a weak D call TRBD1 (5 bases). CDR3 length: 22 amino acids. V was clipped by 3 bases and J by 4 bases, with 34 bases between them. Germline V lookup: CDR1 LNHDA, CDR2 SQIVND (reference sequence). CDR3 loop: CASSISAVDLGRLLRDNQPQHF. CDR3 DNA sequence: TGTGCCAGTAGTATCAGCGCAGTAGACCTCGGGAGGCTCCTCAGGGATAATCAGCCCCAGCATTTT.

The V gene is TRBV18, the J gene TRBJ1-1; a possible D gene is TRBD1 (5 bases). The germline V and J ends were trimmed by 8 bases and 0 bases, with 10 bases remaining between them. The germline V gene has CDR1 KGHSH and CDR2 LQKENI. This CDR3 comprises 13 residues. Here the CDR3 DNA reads TGTGCCAGCCAAGACAGTATGAACACTGAAGCTTTCTTT. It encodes CASQDSMNTEAFF.

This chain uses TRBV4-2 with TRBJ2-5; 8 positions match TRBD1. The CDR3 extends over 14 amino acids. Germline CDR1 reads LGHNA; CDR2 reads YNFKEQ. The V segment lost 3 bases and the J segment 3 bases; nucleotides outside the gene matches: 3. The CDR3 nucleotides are TGTGCCAGCAGCCATGGACAGGGAGAAGAGACCCAGTACTTC. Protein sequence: CASSHGQGEETQYF.

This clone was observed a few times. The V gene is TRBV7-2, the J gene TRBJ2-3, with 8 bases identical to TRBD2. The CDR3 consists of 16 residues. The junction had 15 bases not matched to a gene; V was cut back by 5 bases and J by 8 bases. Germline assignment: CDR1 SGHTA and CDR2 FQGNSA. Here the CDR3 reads CASSTHGAGGGGTQYF. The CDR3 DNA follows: TGTGCCAGCAGCACCCACGGGGCGGGGGGCGGTGGTACGCAGTATTTT.

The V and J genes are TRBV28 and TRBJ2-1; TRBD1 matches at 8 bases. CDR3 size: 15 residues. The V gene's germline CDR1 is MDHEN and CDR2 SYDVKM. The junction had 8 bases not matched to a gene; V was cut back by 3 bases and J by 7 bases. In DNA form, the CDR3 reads TGTGCCAGCAGTTTCCGGCAGGGGGCCCTAAATGAGCAGTTCTTC. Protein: CASSFRQGALNEQFF.

CDR3 residues: CASSRGTAYEQYF. CDR3 DNA: TGTGCCAGCAGCCGCGGGACAGCCTACGAGCAGTACTTC. The chain has TRBV7-2 and TRBJ2-7; the D gene is possibly TRBD1 (7 bases). This CDR3 region has 13 residues. Trimming removed 5 bases at V and 2 bases at J, with 10 bases between. Germline loops: CDR1 SGHTA, CDR2 FQGNSA.

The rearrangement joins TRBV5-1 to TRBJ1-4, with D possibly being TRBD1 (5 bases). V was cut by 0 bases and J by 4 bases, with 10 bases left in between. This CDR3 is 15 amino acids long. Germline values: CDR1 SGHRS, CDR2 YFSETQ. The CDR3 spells CASSLGQGLNEKLFF. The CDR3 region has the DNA TGCGCCAGCAGCTTGGGGCAGGGCCTTAATGAAAAACTGTTTTTT.

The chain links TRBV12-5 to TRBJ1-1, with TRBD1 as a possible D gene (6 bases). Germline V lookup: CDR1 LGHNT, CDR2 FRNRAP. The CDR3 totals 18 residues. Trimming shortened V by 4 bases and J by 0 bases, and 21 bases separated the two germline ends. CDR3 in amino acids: CASGWGAGRGFMNTEAFF. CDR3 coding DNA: TGTGCTAGTGGTTGGGGGGCAGGGAGGGGGTTCATGAACACTGAAGCTTTCTTT.

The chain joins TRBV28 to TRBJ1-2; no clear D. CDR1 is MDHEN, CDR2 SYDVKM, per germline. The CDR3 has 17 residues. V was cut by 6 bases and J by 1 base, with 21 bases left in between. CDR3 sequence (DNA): TGTGCCAGCAGATCCAGCGTCGGTTTGCCGTATAACTATGGCTACACCTTC. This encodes CASRSSVGLPYNYGYTF.

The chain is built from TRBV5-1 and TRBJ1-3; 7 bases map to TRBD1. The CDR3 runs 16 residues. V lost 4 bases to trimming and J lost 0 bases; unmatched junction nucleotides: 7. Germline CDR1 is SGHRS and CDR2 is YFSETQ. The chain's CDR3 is CASSHSGTASGNTIYF. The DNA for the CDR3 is TGCGCCAGCAGCCACTCGGGGACAGCCTCTGGAAACACCATATATTTT.

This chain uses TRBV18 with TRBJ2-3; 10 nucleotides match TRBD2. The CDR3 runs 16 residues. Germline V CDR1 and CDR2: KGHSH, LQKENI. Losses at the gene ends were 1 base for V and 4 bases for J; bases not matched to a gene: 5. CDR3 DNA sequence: TGTGCCAGCTCACCACGGTATAGCGGGGGGTCAGATACGCAGTATTTT. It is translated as CASSPRYSGGSDTQYF.

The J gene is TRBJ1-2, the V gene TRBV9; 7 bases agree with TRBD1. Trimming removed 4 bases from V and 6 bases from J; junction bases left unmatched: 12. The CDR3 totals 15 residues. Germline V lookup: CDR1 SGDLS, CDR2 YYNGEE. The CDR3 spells CASSSAGTANHGYTF. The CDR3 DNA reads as TGTGCCAGCAGCAGCGCCGGGACAGCGAACCATGGCTACACCTTC.

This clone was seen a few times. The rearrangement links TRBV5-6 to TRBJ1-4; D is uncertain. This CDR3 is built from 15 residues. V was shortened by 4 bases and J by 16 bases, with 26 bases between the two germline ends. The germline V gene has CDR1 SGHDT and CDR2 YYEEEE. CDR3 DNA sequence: TGTGCCAGCAGCGCGCGGGCCCCAGCGATAGAGGAAGGGTTTTTT. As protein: CASSARAPAIEEGFF.

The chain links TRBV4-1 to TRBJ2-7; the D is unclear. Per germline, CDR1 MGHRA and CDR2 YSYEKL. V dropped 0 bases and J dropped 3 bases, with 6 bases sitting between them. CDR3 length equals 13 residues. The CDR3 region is CASSQDRSYEQYF. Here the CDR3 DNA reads TGCGCCAGCAGCCAAGACAGAAGCTACGAGCAGTACTTC.

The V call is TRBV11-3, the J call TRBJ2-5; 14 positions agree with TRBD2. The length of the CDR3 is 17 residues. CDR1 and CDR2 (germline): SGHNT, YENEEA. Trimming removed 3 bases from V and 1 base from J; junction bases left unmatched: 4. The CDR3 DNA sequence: TGTGCCAGCAGCTTGGGACTAGCGGGGGCTACCCAAGAGACCCAGTACTTC. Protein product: CASSLGLAGATQETQYF. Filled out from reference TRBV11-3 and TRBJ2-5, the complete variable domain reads EAGVVQSPRYKIIEKKQPVAFWCNPISGHNTLYWYLQNLGQGPELLIRYENEEAVDDSQLPKDRFSAERLKGVDSTLKIQPAELGDSAVYLCASSLGLAGATQETQYFGPGTRLLVL.

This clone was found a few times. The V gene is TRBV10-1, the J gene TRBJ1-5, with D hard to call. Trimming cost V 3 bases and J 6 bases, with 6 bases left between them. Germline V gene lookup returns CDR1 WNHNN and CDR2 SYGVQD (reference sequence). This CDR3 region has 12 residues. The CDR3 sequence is CASSDPGQPQHF. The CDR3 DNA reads TGCGCCAGCAGTGACCCGGGTCAGCCCCAGCATTTT.